This TCR beta chain is from a study of blood T cell repertoires in COVID-19 (dated by TCRdb to about 2020). In the study overall: Samples from collaborators originated in the United States, Italy and Spain and spanned both the acute and convalescent phases of COVID-19. The prospective study material was composed of cDNA or gDNA derived from T cells, B-cell-depleted T cells, or PBMCs. The dataset comprised deeply sampled blood TCRbeta repertoires from subjects exposed to, actively infected with, or recovered from COVID-19. The repertoires were made available in a free public database intended to serve as a resource for research on the immune response to SARS-CoV-2. The samples were drawn from two sources: the first 160 participants of the ongoing ImmuneRACE study, and 1,000 to 1,500 subjects contributed by 6 global collaborators. The sample metadata nearly always contained a de-identified subject ID, COVID-19 status, age in years and sex. Where available, HLA class I and class II types were obtained from metadata supplied by the sample provider rather than from assay-based typing.

The germline V end is reduced by 4 bases and the J end by 6 bases; junction bases left unmatched: 5. Counted from cysteine to phenylalanine, this CDR3 has 14 amino acids. Of the read, only the CDR3 DNA is kept; its 42 bases are in frame from base 1. CDR1 and CDR2, per the germline V gene, are KGHSH and LQKENI. There are a few counts of this clone. Its recognized antigen is unknown. Base qualities were left out, and no much larger clone turns up one base away. Collaborating institutions collected whole blood in K2EDTA tubes following their own protocols. For TCRbeta analysis, collaborators shipped samples as frozen whole blood, isolated PBMCs, or DNA extracted from either of those sample types. TCRbeta CDR3 regions were amplified from genomic DNA using the immunoSEQ Assay, a bias-controlled multiplex PCR. Per the authors' processing: Nucleated cell counts per sample were estimated from amplification of reference gene primers within the assay. Sequence reads were collapsed and filtered to measure the absolute abundance of every unique TCRbeta CDR3 rearrangement. For each sample, productive Simpson clonality was calculated as the square root of Simpson's diversity index across productive rearrangements. TCRdb took this table from immuneACCESS and kept in-frame rearrangements with V and J called. Such tables lack part of the clones; where checked against another copy, unresolved V genes explain under half of the gap, and the rest is unexplained. V, J and clone size derive from that table, while D and trimming were established from the DNA sequence. Across this sample there are 180,000 or so clones, with about 80% seen only once. The ten most abundant clones make up approximately 9% of the sample.

Overall results and qualifications from the work: The quantity of clinical and demographic metadata differed by source and by participant and was supplied without curation.

The V and J genes are TRBV18 and TRBJ2-1, and 8 junctional nucleotides match TRBD2. The TCR comes from a woman between 50 and 59 years old with active or convalescent COVID-19. The sample taken for sequencing was peripheral blood. CDR3 sequence: CASSRSGGINEQFF. DNA sequence: TGTGCCAGCTCACGCTCGGGAGGGATCAATGAGCAGTTCTTC.